The present T cell receptor (beta chain) was sequenced within a study of blood T cell repertoires in COVID-19. About the study: COVID-19 samples collected from the United States, Italy and Spain covered acute and convalescent phases. The cDNA or gDNA used as material had been derived from T cells, B-cell-depleted T cells, or PBMCs.

Original methodology: Estimation of nucleated cell counts relied on the amplification of reference gene primers. Generated by immunoSEQ multiplex PCR, the TCRdb table keeps only in-frame clones and is missing some. V and J calls plus clone size are reproduced from that table; the DNA served to infer D and trimming. The table records about 120,000 clones, more than 80% of them present only once. The germline V gene encodes CDR1 MNHEY and CDR2 SVGAGI. This CDR3 is built from 15 residues. The V and J ends lost 2 bases and 6 bases respectively, with 16 bases between them. The TCR sequence derives from a woman in her fifties or sixties with acute or convalescent COVID-19. The chain joins TRBV6-5 to TRBJ1-2; tentative D call: TRBD1 (5 bases). The source material was peripheral blood. In nucleotides, the CDR3 is TGTGCCAGCAGTTACCGGGGGATTTTCTTAAATGGCTACACCTTC. It specifies CASSYRGIFLNGYTF.